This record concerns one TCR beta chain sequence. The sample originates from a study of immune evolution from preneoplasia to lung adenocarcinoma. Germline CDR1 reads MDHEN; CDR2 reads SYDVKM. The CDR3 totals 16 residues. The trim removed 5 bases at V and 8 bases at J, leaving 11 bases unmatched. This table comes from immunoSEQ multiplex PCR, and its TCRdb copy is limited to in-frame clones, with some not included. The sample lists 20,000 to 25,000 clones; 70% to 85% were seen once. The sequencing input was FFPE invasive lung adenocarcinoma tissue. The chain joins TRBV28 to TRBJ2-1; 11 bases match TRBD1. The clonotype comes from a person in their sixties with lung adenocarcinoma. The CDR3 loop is CASSPHGQGARYEQFF. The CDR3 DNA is TGTGCCAGCAGTCCCCACGGACAGGGGGCTAGGTATGAGCAGTTCTTC.